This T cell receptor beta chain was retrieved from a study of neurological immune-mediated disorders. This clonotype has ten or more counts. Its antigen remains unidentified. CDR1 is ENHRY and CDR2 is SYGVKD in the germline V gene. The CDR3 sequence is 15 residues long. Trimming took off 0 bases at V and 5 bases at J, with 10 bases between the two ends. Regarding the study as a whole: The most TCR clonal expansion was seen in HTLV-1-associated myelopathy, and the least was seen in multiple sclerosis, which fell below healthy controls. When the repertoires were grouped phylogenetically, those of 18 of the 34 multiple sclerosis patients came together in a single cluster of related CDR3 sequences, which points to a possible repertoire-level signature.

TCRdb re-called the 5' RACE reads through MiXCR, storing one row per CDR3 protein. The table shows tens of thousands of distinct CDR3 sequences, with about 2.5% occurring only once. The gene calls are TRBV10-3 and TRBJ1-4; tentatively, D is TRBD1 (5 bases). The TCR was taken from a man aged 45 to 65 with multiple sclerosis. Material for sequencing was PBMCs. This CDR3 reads CAISESDRGNEKLFF. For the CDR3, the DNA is TGTGCCATCAGTGAGTCGGATAGGGGAAATGAAAAACTGTTTTTT.